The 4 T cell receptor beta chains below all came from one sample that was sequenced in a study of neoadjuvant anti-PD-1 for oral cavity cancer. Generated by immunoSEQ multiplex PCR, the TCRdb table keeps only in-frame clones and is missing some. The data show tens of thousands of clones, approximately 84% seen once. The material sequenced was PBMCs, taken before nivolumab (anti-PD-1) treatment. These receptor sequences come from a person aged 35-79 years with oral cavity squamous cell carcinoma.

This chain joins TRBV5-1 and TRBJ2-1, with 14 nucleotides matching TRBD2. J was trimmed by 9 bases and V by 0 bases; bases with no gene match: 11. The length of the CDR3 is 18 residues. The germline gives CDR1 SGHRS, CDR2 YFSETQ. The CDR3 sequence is CASSLGGPGTSGSGEQFF. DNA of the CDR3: TGCGCCAGCAGCTTGGGGGGCCCCGGGACTAGCGGGAGCGGTGAGCAGTTCTTC.

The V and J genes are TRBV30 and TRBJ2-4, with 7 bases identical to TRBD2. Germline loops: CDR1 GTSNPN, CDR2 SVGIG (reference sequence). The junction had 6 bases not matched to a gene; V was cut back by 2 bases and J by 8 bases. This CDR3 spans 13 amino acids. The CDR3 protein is CAWSYTRGDIQYF. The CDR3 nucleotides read TGTGCCTGGAGTTACACCCGGGGGGACATTCAGTACTTC.

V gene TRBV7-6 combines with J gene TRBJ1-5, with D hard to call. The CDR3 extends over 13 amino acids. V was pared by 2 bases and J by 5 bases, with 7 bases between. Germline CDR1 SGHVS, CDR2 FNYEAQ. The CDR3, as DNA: TGTGCCAGCAGCTTATCAGGCGATCAGCCCCAGCATTTT. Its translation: CASSLSGDQPQHF.

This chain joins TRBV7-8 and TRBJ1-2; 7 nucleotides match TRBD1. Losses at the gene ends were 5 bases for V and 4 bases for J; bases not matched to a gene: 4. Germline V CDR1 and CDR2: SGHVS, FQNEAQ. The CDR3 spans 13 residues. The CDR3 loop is CASSRDSLYGYTF. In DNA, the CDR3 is TGTGCCAGCAGCCGGGACAGCCTCTATGGCTACACCTTC.